Here is one TCR beta chain with its context. Its antigen is still unknown. This sample is drawn from a study of early T cells in non-severe SARS-CoV-2 infection. Overall study context: The chains were unpaired, and the sequenced material was bulk RNA from unsorted whole blood.

Individually, cDNA molecules had unique molecular identifiers attached to them. From the 5' RACE reads, TCRdb called clonotypes with MiXCR, one entry per CDR3 protein. Counted here are some 46,000 distinct CDR3 sequences, roughly 6% occurring once; the ten biggest clones make up 9.5% to 15%. Germline values: CDR1 ENHRY, CDR2 SYGVKD. The length of the CDR3 is 15 residues. V was shortened by 3 bases and J by 1 base, with 12 bases between the two germline ends. Study results and caveats: Private and CD4 specificities were missed by VDJdb matching, which favored anti-spike CD8 responses.

The chain couples TRBV10-3 to TRBJ2-5; no definite D call. The sample was whole blood. The TCR was taken from an adult who was a healthcare worker with PCR-confirmed SARS-CoV-2 infection or an uninfected control (not recorded which). The CDR3 reads CAISDPDFFQETQYF. CDR3 coding DNA: TGTGCCATCAGTGACCCTGACTTTTTCCAAGAGACCCAGTACTTC.